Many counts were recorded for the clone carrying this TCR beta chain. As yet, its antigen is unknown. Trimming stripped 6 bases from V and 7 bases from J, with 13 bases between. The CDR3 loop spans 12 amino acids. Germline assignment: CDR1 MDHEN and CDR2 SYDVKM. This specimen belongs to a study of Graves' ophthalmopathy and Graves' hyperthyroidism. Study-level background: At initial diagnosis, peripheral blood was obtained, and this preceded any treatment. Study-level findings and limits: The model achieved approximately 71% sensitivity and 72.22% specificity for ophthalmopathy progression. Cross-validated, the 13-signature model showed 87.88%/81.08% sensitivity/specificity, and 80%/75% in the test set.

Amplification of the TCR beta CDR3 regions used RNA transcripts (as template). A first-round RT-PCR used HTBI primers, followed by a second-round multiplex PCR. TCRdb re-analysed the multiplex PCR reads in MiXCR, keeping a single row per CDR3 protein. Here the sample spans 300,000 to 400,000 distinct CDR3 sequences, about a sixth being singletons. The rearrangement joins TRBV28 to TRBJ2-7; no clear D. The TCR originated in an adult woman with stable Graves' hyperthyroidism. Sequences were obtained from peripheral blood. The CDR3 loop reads CASRTPRDEQYF. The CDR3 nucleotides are TGTGCCAGCAGGACCCCTCGAGATGAGCAGTACTTC.